This TCR beta chain derives from a study of cytomegalovirus exposure and HLA in healthy donors. It was with 60 Vbeta and 13 Jbeta primers that the PCR ran. The assay was immunoSEQ multiplex PCR, and TCRdb's table has in-frame clones only and misses some. The repertoire table contains about 99,000 clones. As regards this clone: Its matching antigen is unknown.

General study findings and limits: Among TCR beta chains, those listed as cytomegalovirus-associated numbered some 160.

At sampling all donors were nominally healthy, likely with unrecorded immune exposures. Trimming took 0 bases from V and 2 from J, leaving 3 bases between them. The CDR3 contains 13 residues. Germline values: CDR1 LNHDA, CDR2 SQIVND (reference sequence). The chain couples TRBV19 to TRBJ2-3; D remains unclear. Sequencing input: PBMCs. The receptor was derived from a man in his forties in good health and CMV-seronegative. CDR3 region: CASSIDFTDTQYF. In nucleotides, the CDR3 is TGTGCCAGTAGTATAGACTTCACAGATACGCAGTATTTT.